A single sample is the source of the 14 T cell receptor beta chains below, sequenced in a study of PD-1 blockade in classical Hodgkin lymphoma. Every patient relapsed after autologous stem cell transplantation, and brentuximab vedotin exposure varied. Using immunoSEQ multiplex PCR, the repertoire was profiled, and TCRdb retains in-frame clones only, with some absent. Among 60,000 to 65,000 clones listed, more than 70% were seen once. The material sequenced was peripheral blood mononuclear cells (PBMCs), taken at baseline. The source is a human donor with classical Hodgkin lymphoma.

The chain couples TRBV7-2 to TRBJ2-2; 9 bases fit TRBD1. Germline V gene data show CDR1 as SGHTA and CDR2 as FQGNSA. V lost 0 bases, J lost 6 bases, and 2 bases stayed unmatched. The CDR3 spans 15 residues. CDR3 residues: CASSLAQGAAGELFF. The DNA of the CDR3 is TGTGCCAGCAGCTTAGCACAGGGGGCGGCCGGGGAGCTGTTTTTT.

CDR3 nucleotide sequence: TGTGCCAGCAGCCCGCCCAGTAGCAATCAGCCCCAGCATTTT. Translation: CASSPPSSNQPQHF. The rearrangement joins TRBV7-7 to TRBJ1-5; D is unresolved. The CDR3 extends over 14 amino acids. Germline V lookup: CDR1 SSHAT, CDR2 FNYEAQ (reference sequence). V dropped 5 bases and J dropped 0 bases, with 8 bases sitting between them. The full variable domain, rest sourced from reference TRBV7-7 and TRBJ1-5, is GAGVSQSPRYKVTKRGQDVTLRCDPISSHATLYWYQQALGQGPEFLTYFNYEAQPDKSGLPSDRFSAERPEGSISTLTIQRTEQRDSAMYRCASSPPSSNQPQHFGDGTRLSIL.

The chain combines TRBV5-1 with TRBJ2-3; the D gene is possibly TRBD1 (5 bases). Per germline, CDR1 SGHRS and CDR2 YFSETQ. This CDR3 is built from 14 residues. The V gene lost 0 bases and the J gene lost 6 bases, with 11 bases spanning the gap. CDR3 nucleotide sequence: TGCGCCAGCAGCTTGGGGGGCGTTTCGGATACGCAGTATTTT. It codes for CASSLGGVSDTQYF.

The chain employs TRBV27 and TRBJ2-7, with TRBD2 matching over 10 bases. The CDR3 consists of 14 residues. Germline lookup yields CDR1 MNHEY and CDR2 SMNVEV (reference sequence). With 6 bases clipped from V and 3 bases from J, the junction kept 5 bases outside the gene matches. The CDR3 is CASSRTSGIYEQYF. For the CDR3, the DNA is TGTGCCAGCAGCCGGACTAGCGGCATCTACGAGCAGTACTTC.

The V gene is TRBV30, the J gene TRBJ2-3; no definite D call. V lost 2 bases to trimming and J lost 2 bases, with 14 bases between them. Germline V gene sequence: CDR1 GTSNPN, CDR2 SVGIG (reference sequence). This CDR3 has 15 amino acids. The CDR3 nucleotides are TGTGCCTGGAGTCGGACCGATCGGAACACAGATACGCAGTATTTT. Translation gives CAWSRTDRNTDTQYF.

The rearrangement links TRBV9 to TRBJ1-1, with D unclear. Trimming cost V 3 bases and J 0 bases, with 9 bases left between them. Germline CDR1 is SGDLS and CDR2 is YYNGEE. The CDR3 has 14 residues. CDR3 sequence reads: CASSASLVNTEAFF. Written as DNA, the CDR3 is TGTGCCAGCAGCGCCAGCTTAGTGAACACTGAAGCTTTCTTT.

This chain links TRBV9 with TRBJ2-5; TRBD1 aligns across 8 bases. The J call may be incorrect, as the DNA end agrees better with TRBJ2-7. Germline-derived CDR1 and CDR2 are SGDLS and YYNGEE. The CDR3 runs 13 residues. The DNA for the CDR3 is TGTGCCAGCGCGGGACAGGACCCTTACGAGCAGTACTTC. Encoded protein: CASAGQDPYEQYF.

The chain carries TRBV7-6 and TRBJ2-2, with 7 nucleotides matching TRBD1. Trimming cost V 5 bases and J 6 bases; bases outside gene matches: 15. This CDR3 has 17 residues. Germline V gene lookup returns CDR1 SGHVS and CDR2 FNYEAQ. CDR3 protein: CASSPSHRGAGAGELFF. DNA of the CDR3: TGTGCCAGCAGCCCCTCCCACAGGGGCGCAGGTGCCGGGGAGCTGTTTTTT.

This clone was seen a few times. This chain joins TRBV6-5 and TRBJ2-7, with D tentatively TRBD2 (7 bases). Germline CDR1 reads MNHEY; CDR2 reads SVGAGI. Trimming took off 2 bases at V and 2 bases at J, with 10 bases between the two ends. The CDR3 contains 14 residues. The CDR3 region is CASSYGGGPYEQYF. The CDR3 DNA reads TGTGCCAGCAGTTACGGGGGGGGGCCCTACGAGCAGTACTTC.

The V gene is TRBV2, the J gene TRBJ2-3, with TRBD2 identical over 9 bases. Germline CDR1 SNHLY, CDR2 FYNNEI. V lost 2 bases, J lost 2 bases, and 5 bases stayed unmatched. CDR3 length: 16 amino acids. The CDR3 coding sequence is TGTGCCAGCAGTGAACCGCGGGGGGGCTTCACAGATACGCAGTATTTT. Amino acid sequence: CASSEPRGGFTDTQYF.

This clone has only a few counts. The chain uses TRBV19 and TRBJ2-1; no reliable D call. Per germline, CDR1 LNHDA and CDR2 SQIVND (reference sequence). Trimming took 6 bases from V and 3 from J, leaving 15 bases between them. The CDR3 is 15 residues long. The CDR3 reads CASSTSIGRYNEQFF. CDR3 nucleotide sequence: TGTGCCAGTAGCACCTCCATCGGACGCTACAATGAGCAGTTCTTC.

This clone was detected only once. The CDR3 sequence: CASSGSGGFGYNEQFF. CDR3 sequence (DNA): TGTGCCAGCAGTGGTTCAGGGGGGTTTGGGTACAATGAGCAGTTCTTC. J is TRBJ2-1 and V is TRBV6-1, with D perhaps TRBD1 (7 bases). The CDR3 is 16 residues long. CDR1 and CDR2 from the germline V gene are MNHNS and SASEGT. V was shortened by 4 bases and J by 4 bases, with 17 bases between the two germline ends.

The genes are TRBV12-5 and TRBJ2-1; 7 bases map to TRBD2. This CDR3 has 15 amino acids. The V gene's germline CDR1 is LGHNT and CDR2 FRNRAP. V lost 3 bases, J lost 4 bases, and 6 bases stayed unmatched. CDR3: CASGFNSGRYNEQFF. The CDR3 DNA reads TGTGCTAGTGGTTTCAATAGCGGGCGGTACAATGAGCAGTTCTTC.

The chain joins TRBV25-1 to TRBJ2-7; the D gene is possibly TRBD1 (6 bases). The CDR3 contains 13 residues. CDR1 MGHDK and CDR2 SYGVNS come from the germline V gene. The ends were cut back, 2 bases at V and 6 bases at J, with 11 bases in the middle. The CDR3 DNA sequence: TGTGCCAGCAGTGAAGCAATGGGGGCCGAGCAGTACTTC. This translates into CASSEAMGAEQYF.